This is a list of T cell receptor beta chains from one sample in a study of cytomegalovirus exposure and HLA in healthy donors. Sequencing used immunoSEQ multiplex PCR; TCRdb keeps in-frame clones, though not all of them. The sample gives more than 100,000 clones, under 10% of which show up once; 6.5% to 9% is in the top ten. The specimen was PBMCs. Every receptor here comes from a woman aged 40-49 years in good health and CMV-seropositive. Both conserved end residues are part of each CDR3. The order of the fields is CDR3 protein, CDR3 DNA, V gene, J gene, clone size, D gene. D genes are given only for firm matches. Clone size is shown for a subset of rows, as once, few, many or a class of expanded clone.

CASSLAGLATQYF	TGTGCCAGCAGCTTGGCAGGGTTGGCTACGCAGTATTTT	TRBV5-6	TRBJ2-3	-	-
CAISESTENTEAFF	TGTGCCATCAGTGAGTCGACAGAGAACACTGAAGCTTTCTTT	TRBV10-3	TRBJ1-1	few	-
CASSDPLLAGDFNAGELFF	TGTGCCAGCAGTGACCCCCTCCTAGCGGGGGACTTCAACGCCGGGGAGCTGTTTTTT	TRBV6-1	TRBJ2-2	few	TRBD2
CASNREHNQPQHF	TGTGCCAGCAACAGGGAACACAATCAGCCCCAGCATTTT	TRBV6-1	TRBJ1-5	few	-
CASSLVPAGIAGELFF	TGTGCCAGCAGCTTGGTTCCGGCAGGGATCGCCGGGGAGCTGTTTTTT	TRBV5-8	TRBJ2-2	-	-
CASSEFWGQNYGYTF	TGTGCCAGCAGTGAATTTTGGGGACAGAACTATGGCTACACCTTC	TRBV6-1	TRBJ1-2	-	TRBD1
CASSDRRGGTGELFF	TGTGCCAGCAGTGACCGACGGGGTGGGACCGGGGAGCTGTTTTTT	TRBV6-1	TRBJ2-2	few	-
CASYPGPDGYTGELFF	TGTGCCAGCTACCCAGGGCCAGATGGATACACCGGGGAGCTGTTTTTT	TRBV12-1	TRBJ2-2	few	-
CSVDGTSGGTDTQYF	TGCAGCGTTGATGGGACTAGCGGGGGCACAGATACGCAGTATTTT	TRBV29-1	TRBJ2-3	-	TRBD2
CASSYGGQGRETQYF	TGTGCCAGCAGCTACGGCGGACAGGGTAGGGAGACCCAGTACTTC	TRBV5-5	TRBJ2-5	-	TRBD1
CASRSGGITDTQYF	TGTGCCAGCAGATCGGGGGGTATCACAGATACGCAGTATTTT	TRBV7-9	TRBJ2-3	-	TRBD2
CASSQVGGGASEEQYF	TGCGCCAGCAGCCAAGTGGGCGGGGGGGCCTCGGAAGAGCAGTACTTC	TRBV4-3	TRBJ2-7	few	TRBD2
CASSEPAQGTEAFF	TGTGCCAGCAGCGAACCCGCCCAGGGCACTGAAGCTTTCTTT	TRBV5-6	TRBJ1-1	-	-
CASSLQGAGGYTF	TGTGCCAGCAGCTTGCAGGGGGCGGGGGGCTACACCTTC	TRBV5-4	TRBJ1-2	-	TRBD1
CASSYSTGVSGNTIYF	TGTGCCAGCAGTTACTCGACAGGTGTCTCTGGAAACACCATATATTTT	TRBV6-5	TRBJ1-3	few	-
CASSFLLGQGNLNTEAFF	TGTGCCAGCAGCTTTTTATTAGGGCAGGGGAACCTGAACACTGAAGCTTTCTTT	TRBV5-5	TRBJ1-1	-	-
CAISDRGMNTEAFF	TGTGCCATCAGTGATAGGGGCATGAACACTGAAGCTTTCTTT	TRBV10-3	TRBJ1-1	-	-
CSVHRREGEQFF	TGCAGCGTTCACAGGAGGGAGGGTGAGCAGTTCTTC	TRBV29-1	TRBJ2-1	few	TRBD2
CASSYGTAMFQETQYF	TGCGCCAGCAGCTACGGGACAGCTATGTTTCAAGAGACCCAGTACTTC	TRBV5-1	TRBJ2-5	-	TRBD1
CAISEAGGYNEQFF	TGTGCCATCAGTGAAGCGGGGGGCTACAATGAGCAGTTCTTC	TRBV10-3	TRBJ2-1	few	TRBD2
CASRSGGADYGYTF	TGTGCCAGCAGATCAGGGGGAGCTGACTATGGCTACACCTTC	TRBV6-5	TRBJ1-2	-	TRBD1
CASSPLAGGTDTQYF	TGTGCCAGCAGTCCCCTAGCGGGGGGCACAGATACGCAGTATTTT	TRBV2	TRBJ2-3	-	TRBD2
CASSSRDTQYF	TGTGCCAGCAGCTCGCGGGATACGCAGTATTTT	TRBV9	TRBJ2-3	few	-
CASSQDQQSYNSPLHF	TGCGCCAGCAGCCAAGATCAACAAAGCTATAATTCACCCCTCCACTTT	TRBV4-1	TRBJ1-6	few	-
CASSQDRAETQYF	TGTGCCAGCAGCCAAGACAGGGCCGAGACCCAGTACTTC	TRBV7-7	TRBJ2-5	-	TRBD1